This T cell receptor beta chain appears in the sequencing data of a study of PD-1 blockade in classical Hodgkin lymphoma. Study observations and caveats: Relapsed/refractory patients reportedly had the lowest baseline TCR diversity, below newly diagnosed patients, who were below healthy donors. Why the repertoires differ is still unclear, perhaps disease activity or prior therapy.

Notes on this clone: The antigen is undetermined.

All patients relapsed after autologous stem cell transplantation, and brentuximab vedotin exposure varied. Clones were read by immunoSEQ multiplex PCR, and TCRdb kept only the in-frame ones, dropping some. Of 80,000 to 100,000 clones listed, roughly 79% are singletons. The germline V gene encodes CDR1 MNHNY and CDR2 SVGAGI (reference sequence). Trimming cost V 6 bases and J 0 bases; bases outside gene matches: 8. CDR3 size: 16 residues. The receptor's source is a human donor with classical Hodgkin lymphoma. Specimen: peripheral blood mononuclear cells (PBMCs), collected before the second cycle of nivolumab. V and J are TRBV6-6 and TRBJ2-1; 7 nucleotides align to TRBD2. CDR3 residues: CASSGTSASSYNEQFF. The CDR3 DNA follows: TGTGCCAGCAGCGGAACTAGCGCAAGCTCCTACAATGAGCAGTTCTTC.